The clone carrying this T cell receptor (beta chain) has just a few counts. Antigen: not known. The TCR beta cDNA libraries contained unique molecular identifiers. Input amounts of 1 to 10 million T cells were used. These gave 500,000 or so cDNA molecules, so each molecule approximated one T cell. TCRdb re-called the PCR reads through MiXCR, storing one row per CDR3 protein. Among over 700,000 distinct CDR3 sequences, roughly 30% were seen once, and the ten largest hold around 0.6%. This sample stems from a study of post-analysis software for immune sequencing data. Study-level background: Disease trajectories encompassed relapsing-remitting, secondary progressive and progressive-relapsing multiple sclerosis.

Study-wide results and caveats: Strong same-batch co-clustering of samples appeared with F measure clustering. With TRBV5-6, TRBV5-1 and TRBV20-1 included, about five TRBV segments were more frequent in patients than in controls.

CDR1 is DFQATT and CDR2 is SNEGSKA in the germline V gene (reference sequence). This CDR3 has 13 residues. V gave up 1 base and J gave up 6 bases, with 10 bases separating them. This TCR was recovered from a girl aged 5-17 years with multiple sclerosis. The V and J genes are TRBV20-1 and TRBJ1-5; D gene uncertain. The sample taken for sequencing was blood. This CDR3 reads CSARADWGQPQHF. The CDR3 DNA is TGCAGTGCTAGAGCCGATTGGGGTCAGCCCCAGCATTTT.